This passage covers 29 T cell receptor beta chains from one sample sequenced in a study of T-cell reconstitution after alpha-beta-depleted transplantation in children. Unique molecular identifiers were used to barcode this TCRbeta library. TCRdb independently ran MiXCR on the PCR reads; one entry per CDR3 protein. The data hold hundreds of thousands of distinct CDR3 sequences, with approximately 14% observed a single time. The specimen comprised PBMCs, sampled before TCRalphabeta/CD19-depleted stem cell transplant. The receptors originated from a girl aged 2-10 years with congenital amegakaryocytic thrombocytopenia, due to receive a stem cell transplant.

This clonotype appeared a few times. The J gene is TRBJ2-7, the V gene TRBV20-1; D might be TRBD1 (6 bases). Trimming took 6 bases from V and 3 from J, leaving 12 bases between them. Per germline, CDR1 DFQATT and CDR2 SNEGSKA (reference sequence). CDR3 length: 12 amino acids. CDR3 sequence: CSARGIRYEQYF. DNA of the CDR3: TGCAGTGCCAGGGGCATTCGCTACGAGCAGTACTTC.

The CDR3 sequence is CASSLSTTGVETQYF. CDR3 sequence (DNA): TGCGCCAGCAGCTTATCAACAACAGGGGTAGAGACCCAGTACTTC. The gene calls are TRBV5-1 and TRBJ2-5; 7 bases are a match to TRBD1. Germline lookup yields CDR1 SGHRS and CDR2 YFSETQ. The V segment lost 2 bases and the J segment 4 bases; nucleotides outside the gene matches: 8. This CDR3 has 15 residues.

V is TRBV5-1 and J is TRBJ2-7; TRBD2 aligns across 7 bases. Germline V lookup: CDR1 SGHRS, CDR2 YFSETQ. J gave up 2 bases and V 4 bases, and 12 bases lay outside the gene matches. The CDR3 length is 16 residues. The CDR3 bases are TGCGCCAGCAGCCCCCTTGGGCGGGAGACGACCTACGAGCAGTACTTC. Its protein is CASSPLGRETTYEQYF.

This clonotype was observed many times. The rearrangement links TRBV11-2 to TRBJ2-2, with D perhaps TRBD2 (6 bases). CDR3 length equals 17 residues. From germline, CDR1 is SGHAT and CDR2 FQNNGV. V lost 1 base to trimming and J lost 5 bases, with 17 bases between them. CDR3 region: CASSLGPGLTSTGELFF. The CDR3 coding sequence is TGTGCCAGCAGCTTAGGGCCGGGACTGACTTCAACCGGGGAGCTGTTTTTT.

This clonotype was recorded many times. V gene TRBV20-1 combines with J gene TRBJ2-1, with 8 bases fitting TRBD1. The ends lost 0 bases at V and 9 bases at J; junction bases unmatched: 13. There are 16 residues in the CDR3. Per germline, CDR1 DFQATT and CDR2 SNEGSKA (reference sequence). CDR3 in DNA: TGCAGTGCTAGAGATTCCGACAGGGGTCTGCAGGGTGAGCAGTTCTTC. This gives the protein CSARDSDRGLQGEQFF.

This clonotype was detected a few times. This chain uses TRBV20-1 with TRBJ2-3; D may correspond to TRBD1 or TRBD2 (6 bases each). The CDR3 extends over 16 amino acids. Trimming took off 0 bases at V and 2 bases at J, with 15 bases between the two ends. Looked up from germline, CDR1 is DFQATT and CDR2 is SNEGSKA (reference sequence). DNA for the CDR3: TGCAGTGCTAGAGAGATCTCGGGGGCCAACACAGATACGCAGTATTTT. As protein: CSAREISGANTDTQYF.

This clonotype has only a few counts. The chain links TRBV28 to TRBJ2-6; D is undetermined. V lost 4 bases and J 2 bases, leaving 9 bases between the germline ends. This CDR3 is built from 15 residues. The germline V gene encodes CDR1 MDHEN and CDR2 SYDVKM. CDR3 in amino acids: CASSSPGAGANVLTF. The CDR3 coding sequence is TGTGCCAGCAGTTCCCCTGGAGCTGGGGCCAACGTCCTGACTTTC.

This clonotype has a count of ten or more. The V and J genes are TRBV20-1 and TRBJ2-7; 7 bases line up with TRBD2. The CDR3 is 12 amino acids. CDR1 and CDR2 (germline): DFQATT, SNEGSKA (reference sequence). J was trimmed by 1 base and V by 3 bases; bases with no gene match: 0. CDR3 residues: CSARGLSYEQYF. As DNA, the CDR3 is TGCAGTGCTAGGGGACTATCCTACGAGCAGTACTTC.

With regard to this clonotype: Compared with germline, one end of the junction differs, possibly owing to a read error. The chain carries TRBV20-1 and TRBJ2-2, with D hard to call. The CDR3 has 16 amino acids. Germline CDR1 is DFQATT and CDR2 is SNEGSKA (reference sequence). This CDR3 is CCARDTRRSNTGELFF. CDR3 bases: TGCTGTGCTAGAGATACGAGGCGGTCGAACACCGGGGAGCTGTTTTTT.

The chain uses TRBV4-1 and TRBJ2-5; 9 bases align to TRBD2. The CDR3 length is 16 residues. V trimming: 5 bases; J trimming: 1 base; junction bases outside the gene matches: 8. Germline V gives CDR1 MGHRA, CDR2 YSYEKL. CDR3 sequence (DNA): TGCGCCAGCAGCGACCGGACTAGCGAGAGCCAAGAGACCCAGTACTTC. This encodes CASSDRTSESQETQYF.

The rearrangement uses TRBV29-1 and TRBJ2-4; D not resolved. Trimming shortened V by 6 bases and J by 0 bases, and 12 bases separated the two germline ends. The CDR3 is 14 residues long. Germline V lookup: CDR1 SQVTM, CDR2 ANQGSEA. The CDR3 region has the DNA TGCAGCGTCGCTTCCAGACTAGCCAAAAACATTCAGTACTTC. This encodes CSVASRLAKNIQYF.

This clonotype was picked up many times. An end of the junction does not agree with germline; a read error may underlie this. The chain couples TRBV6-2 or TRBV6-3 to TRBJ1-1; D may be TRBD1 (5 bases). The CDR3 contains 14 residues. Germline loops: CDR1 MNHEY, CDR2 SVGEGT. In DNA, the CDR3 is TGTGCCAGCAGATACTGGGACCCAGCCACTGAAGCTTTCTTT. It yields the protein CASRYWDPATEAFF.

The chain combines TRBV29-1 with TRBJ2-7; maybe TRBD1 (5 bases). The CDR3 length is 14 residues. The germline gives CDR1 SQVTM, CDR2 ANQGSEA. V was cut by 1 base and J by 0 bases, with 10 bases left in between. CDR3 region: CSVEGTPGSYEQYF. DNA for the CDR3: TGCAGCGTTGAAGGGACACCGGGCTCCTACGAGCAGTACTTC.

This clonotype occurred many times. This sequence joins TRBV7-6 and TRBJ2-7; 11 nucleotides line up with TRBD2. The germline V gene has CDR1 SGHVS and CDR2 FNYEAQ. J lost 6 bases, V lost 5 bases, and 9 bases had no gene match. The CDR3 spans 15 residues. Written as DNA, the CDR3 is TGTGCCAGCAGCAGTAGCGGGAGGGGGGTAGGCGAGCAGTACTTC. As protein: CASSSSGRGVGEQYF.

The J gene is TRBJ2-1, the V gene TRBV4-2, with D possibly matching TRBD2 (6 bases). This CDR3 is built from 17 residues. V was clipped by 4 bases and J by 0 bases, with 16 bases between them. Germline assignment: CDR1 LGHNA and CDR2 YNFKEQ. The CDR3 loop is CASSPEASASSYNEQFF. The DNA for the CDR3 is TGTGCCAGCAGCCCCGAGGCTAGCGCTAGCTCCTACAATGAGCAGTTCTTC.

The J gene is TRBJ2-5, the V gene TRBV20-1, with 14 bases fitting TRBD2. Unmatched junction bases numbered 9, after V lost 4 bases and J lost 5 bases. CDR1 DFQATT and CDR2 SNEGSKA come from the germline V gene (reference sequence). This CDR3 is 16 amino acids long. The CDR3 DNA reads TGCAGTGCTACACCCGGGACTAGCGGGAGAGGGGAGACCCAGTACTTC. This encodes CSATPGTSGRGETQYF.

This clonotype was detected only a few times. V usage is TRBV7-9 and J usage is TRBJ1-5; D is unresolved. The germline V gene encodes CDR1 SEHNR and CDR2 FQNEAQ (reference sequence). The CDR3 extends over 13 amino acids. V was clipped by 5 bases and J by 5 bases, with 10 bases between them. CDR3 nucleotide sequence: TGTGCCAGCAGCCGCGGGAGTGATCAGCCCCAGCATTTT. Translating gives CASSRGSDQPQHF.

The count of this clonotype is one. The CDR3 loop reads CAISDGGSPTLNNEQFF. CDR3 bases: TGTGCCATCAGTGACGGTGGGAGTCCTACCCTCAACAATGAGCAGTTCTTC. V and J are TRBV10-3 and TRBJ2-1, with a possible D match to TRBD2 (5 bases). The germline CDR1 and CDR2 sequences are ENHRY and SYGVKD. CDR3 length: 17 amino acids. Trimming removed 3 bases at V and 5 bases at J, with 20 bases between.

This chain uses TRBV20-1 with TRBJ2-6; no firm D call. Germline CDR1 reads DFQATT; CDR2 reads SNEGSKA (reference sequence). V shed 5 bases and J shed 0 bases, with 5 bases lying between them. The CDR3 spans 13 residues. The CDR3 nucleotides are TGCAGTGCTGAAAACTCTGGGGCCAACGTCCTGACTTTC. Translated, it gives CSAENSGANVLTF.

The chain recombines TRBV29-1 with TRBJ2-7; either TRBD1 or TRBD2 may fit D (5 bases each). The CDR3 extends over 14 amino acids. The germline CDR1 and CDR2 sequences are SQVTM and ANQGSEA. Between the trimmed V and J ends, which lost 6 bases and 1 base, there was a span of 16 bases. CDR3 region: CSVKRGPLSYEQYF. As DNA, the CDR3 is TGCAGCGTCAAACGGGGACCTCTTTCCTACGAGCAGTACTTC.

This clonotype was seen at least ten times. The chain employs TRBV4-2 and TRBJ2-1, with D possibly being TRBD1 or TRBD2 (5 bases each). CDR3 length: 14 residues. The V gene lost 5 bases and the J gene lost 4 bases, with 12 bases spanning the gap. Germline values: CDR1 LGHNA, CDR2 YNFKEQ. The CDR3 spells CASSLEWGYNEQFF. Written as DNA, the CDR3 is TGTGCCAGCAGCTTAGAGTGGGGGTACAATGAGCAGTTCTTC.

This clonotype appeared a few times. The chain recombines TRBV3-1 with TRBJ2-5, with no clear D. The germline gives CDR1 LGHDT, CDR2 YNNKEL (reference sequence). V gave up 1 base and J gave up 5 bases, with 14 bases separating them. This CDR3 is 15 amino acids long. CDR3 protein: CASSQGRFSTETQYF. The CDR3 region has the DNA TGTGCCAGCAGCCAAGGGCGCTTTTCGACGGAGACCCAGTACTTC.

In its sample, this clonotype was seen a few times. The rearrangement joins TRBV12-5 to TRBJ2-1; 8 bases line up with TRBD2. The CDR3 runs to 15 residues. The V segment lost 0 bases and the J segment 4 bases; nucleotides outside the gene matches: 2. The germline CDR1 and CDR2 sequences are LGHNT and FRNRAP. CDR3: CASGLVTGGYNEQFF. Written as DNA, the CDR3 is TGTGCTAGTGGTTTGGTGACGGGAGGGTACAATGAGCAGTTCTTC. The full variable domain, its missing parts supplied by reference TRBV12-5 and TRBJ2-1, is DARVTQTPRHKVTEMGQEVTMRCQPILGHNTVFWYRQTMMQGLELLAYFRNRAPLDDSGMPKDRFSAEMPDATLATLKIQPSEPRDSAVYFCASGLVTGGYNEQFFGPGTRLTVL.

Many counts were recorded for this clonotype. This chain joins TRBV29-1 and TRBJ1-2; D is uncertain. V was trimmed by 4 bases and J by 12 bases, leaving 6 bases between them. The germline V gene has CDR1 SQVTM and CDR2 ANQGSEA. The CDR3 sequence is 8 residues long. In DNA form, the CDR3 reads TGCAGCGTTGCGGGGAACACCTTC. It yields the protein CSVAGNTF.

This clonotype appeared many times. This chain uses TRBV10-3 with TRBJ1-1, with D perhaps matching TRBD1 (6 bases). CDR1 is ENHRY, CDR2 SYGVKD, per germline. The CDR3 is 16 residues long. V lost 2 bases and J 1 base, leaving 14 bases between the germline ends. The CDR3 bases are TGTGCCATCAGTGAGGAGGGTAGGGGGGGGAACACTGAAGCTTTCTTT. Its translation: CAISEEGRGGNTEAFF.

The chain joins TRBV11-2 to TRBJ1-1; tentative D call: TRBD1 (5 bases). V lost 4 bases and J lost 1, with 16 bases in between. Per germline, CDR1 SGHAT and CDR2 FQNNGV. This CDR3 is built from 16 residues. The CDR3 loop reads CASSSTRGQGNTEAFF. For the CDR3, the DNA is TGTGCCAGCAGCTCGACACGAGGGCAGGGGAACACTGAAGCTTTCTTT.

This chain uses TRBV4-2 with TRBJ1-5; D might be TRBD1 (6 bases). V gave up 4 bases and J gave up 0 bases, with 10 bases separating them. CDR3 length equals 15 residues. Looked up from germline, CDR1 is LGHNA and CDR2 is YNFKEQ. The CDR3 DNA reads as TGTGCCAGCAGCCCTCACAGGGATAGCAATCAGCCCCAGCATTTT. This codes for CASSPHRDSNQPQHF.

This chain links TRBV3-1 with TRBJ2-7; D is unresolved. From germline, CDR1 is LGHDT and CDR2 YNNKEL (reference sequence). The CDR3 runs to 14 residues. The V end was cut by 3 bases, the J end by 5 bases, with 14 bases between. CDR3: CASSHSVVSHEQYF. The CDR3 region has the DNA TGTGCCAGCAGCCATTCGGTAGTTTCCCACGAGCAGTACTTC.

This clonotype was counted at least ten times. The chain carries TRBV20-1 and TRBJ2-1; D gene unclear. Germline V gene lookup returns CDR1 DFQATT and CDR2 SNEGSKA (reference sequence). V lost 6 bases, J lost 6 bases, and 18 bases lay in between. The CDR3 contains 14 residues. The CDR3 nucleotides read TGCAGTGCCACCCTCTTTGGACCCATCAATGAGCAGTTCTTC. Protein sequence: CSATLFGPINEQFF.